Below are 20 T cell receptor beta chains sequenced from a single sample in a study of T cells in Graves' hyperthyroidism and ophthalmopathy. TCR beta CDR3 sequences were amplified from RNA transcripts. With the HTBI primer set, the TCR CDR3 went through a first round of RT-PCR. From the multiplex PCR reads, TCRdb called clonotypes with MiXCR, one entry per CDR3 protein. Of a few hundred thousand distinct CDR3 sequences listed, around 45% are singletons. The sample consisted of peripheral blood or thyroid tissue (not recorded which). Receptors were obtained from a woman between 18 and 30 years old with Graves' hyperthyroidism.

This chain joins TRBV5-1 and TRBJ2-6; D perhaps matches TRBD1 (6 bases). Germline assignment: CDR1 SGHRS and CDR2 YFSETQ. The CDR3 has 14 amino acids. V was cut by 4 bases and J by 9 bases, with 14 bases left in between. CDR3 sequence (DNA): TGCGCCAGCAGCCTACAGGGACCGATCAACGTCCTGACTTTC. It specifies CASSLQGPINVLTF.

This clonotype was seen repeatedly, ten times or more. The chain links TRBV29-1 to TRBJ2-5; TRBD2 might be the D (6 bases). The germline CDR1 and CDR2 sequences are SQVTM and ANQGSEA. Trimming took off 6 bases at V and 5 bases at J, with 13 bases between the two ends. The CDR3 is made up of 12 amino acids. The CDR3 sequence is CSVGAGPETQYF. CDR3 in DNA: TGCAGCGTCGGGGCGGGACCGGAGACCCAGTACTTC.

This clonotype came up many times. The genes are TRBV19 and TRBJ2-5; D unresolved. CDR3 length: 14 amino acids. CDR1 is LNHDA and CDR2 is SQIVND in the germline V gene (reference sequence). Trimming cost V 1 base and J 2 bases, with 8 bases left between them. Here the CDR3 reads CASSIGGRQETQYF. CDR3 nucleotide sequence: TGTGCCAGTAGTATAGGAGGCAGGCAAGAGACCCAGTACTTC. Full variable domain (outside the CDR3, taken from reference TRBV19 and TRBJ2-5): DGGITQSPKYLFRKEGQNVTLSCEQNLNHDAMYWYRQDPGQGLRLIYYSQIVNDFQKGDIAEGYSVSREKKESFPLTVTSAQKNPTAFYLCASSIGGRQETQYFGPGTRLLVL.

This clonotype was seen ten or more times. The chain is built from TRBV11-2 and TRBJ2-5; 10 bases line up with TRBD2. CDR1 is SGHAT and CDR2 is FQNNGV in the germline V gene. The CDR3 contains 16 residues. Trimming removed 6 bases from V and 2 bases from J; junction bases left unmatched: 9. The CDR3 DNA reads as TGTGCCAGCAGTCTCTCCCCGACTAGCGGGCAAGAGACCCAGTACTTC. Protein: CASSLSPTSGQETQYF.

There are many counts of this clonotype. V usage is TRBV6-5 and J usage is TRBJ1-3; no reliable D call. Germline-derived CDR1 and CDR2 are MNHEY and SVGAGI. There are 17 residues in the CDR3. V was pared by 5 bases and J by 4 bases, with 21 bases between. The CDR3 DNA reads TGTGCCAGCAGTGGAAGGGCCGCGTCGCGCTCAGGAAACACCATATATTTT. This sequence encodes CASSGRAASRSGNTIYF.

The CDR3 spells CASSPPSTGGSYEQYF. The CDR3, as DNA: TGTGCCAGCTCACCACCGTCGACAGGGGGTTCCTACGAGCAGTACTTC. The gene calls are TRBV7-9 and TRBJ2-7; 9 bases fit TRBD1. The V segment lost 8 bases and the J segment 1 base; nucleotides outside the gene matches: 12. Germline assignment: CDR1 SEHNR and CDR2 FQNEAQ (reference sequence). The CDR3 runs 16 residues.

The chain has TRBV29-1 and TRBJ2-5; TRBD1 agrees at 7 bases. This CDR3 region has 12 residues. Germline V gene sequence: CDR1 SQVTM, CDR2 ANQGSEA. V trimming: 7 bases; J trimming: 2 bases; junction bases outside the gene matches: 4. Written as DNA, the CDR3 is TGCAGCGGTCTGGGACAGCAAGAGACCCAGTACTTC. Protein sequence: CSGLGQQETQYF. Looking up the rest from reference TRBV29-1 and TRBJ2-5 gives the full variable domain: SAVISQKPSRDICQRGTSLTIQCQVDSQVTMMFWYRQQPGQSLTLIATANQGSEATYESGFVIDKFPISRPNLTFSTLTVSNMSPEDSSIYLCSGLGQQETQYFGPGTRLLVL.

This clonotype has a count of ten or more. This chain links TRBV12-3 or TRBV12-4 with TRBJ2-5; 10 bases map to TRBD2. Trimming removed 6 bases from V and 0 bases from J; junction bases left unmatched: 19. This CDR3 has 20 amino acids. The CDR3 sequence: CASSPKLGWSSGGYQETQYF. The CDR3 bases are TGTGCCAGCAGCCCAAAGCTAGGTTGGAGTAGCGGGGGGTACCAAGAGACCCAGTACTTC.

A note on this clonotype: A read error is possible here, since a much larger clone lies one base away. The chain has TRBV29-1 and TRBJ2-6; 7 bases line up with TRBD1. This CDR3 region has 12 residues. CDR1 SQVTM and CDR2 ANQGSEA come from the germline V gene. The CDR3 loop is CSVRAGGNVLTF. The DNA of the CDR3 is TGCAGCGTTAGGGCAGGGGGCAACGTCCTGACTTTC.

This clonotype occurred many times. The CDR3 DNA reads as TGTGCCATCATGAGGGGAGTCGGTGGCTACACCTTC. Translation: CAIMRGVGGYTF. The V gene is TRBV10-3, the J gene TRBJ1-2, with D possibly TRBD1 on 5 matching bases. CDR3 length equals 12 residues. Trimming cost V 7 bases and J 7 bases, with 13 bases left between them. The germline CDR1 and CDR2 sequences are ENHRY and SYGVKD.

This clonotype was seen at least ten times. This chain links TRBV6-6 with TRBJ1-6; 7 positions agree with TRBD1. This CDR3 has 19 amino acids. Losses at the gene ends were 1 base for V and 0 bases for J; bases not matched to a gene: 9. Germline CDR1 and CDR2: MNHNY and SVGAGI (reference sequence). DNA for the CDR3: TGTGCCAGCAGTTACTTGGGCACAGGGGCCATCTCCTATAATTCACCCCTCCACTTT. This gives the protein CASSYLGTGAISYNSPLHF.

Turning to this clonotype: A much larger clonotype is one base distant, so this may be a read error. The chain recombines TRBV29-1 with TRBJ2-7; 8 nucleotides agree with TRBD2. There are 16 residues in the CDR3. CDR1 SQVTM and CDR2 ANQGSEA come from the germline V gene. CDR3 amino acids: CSVEVVLGTRAYERYF. The CDR3 nucleotides read TGCAGCGTTGAGGTCGTACTAGGGACTAGGGCCTACGAGCGGTACTTC.

This chain connects TRBV7-2 to TRBJ1-2, with 8 bases identical to TRBD1. CDR3 length: 16 amino acids. The V and J ends lost 5 bases and 2 bases, in that order; junction bases with no gene match: 10. Germline V CDR1 and CDR2: SGHTA, FQGNSA. Written as DNA, the CDR3 is TGTGCCAGCAGCACCATAGTAAGACAGGGGAACTATGGCTACACCTTC. It encodes CASSTIVRQGNYGYTF.

This clonotype was detected only a few times. CDR3: CASSPGYLYTGELFF. The CDR3 bases are TGTGCCAGCAGCCCGGGGTATCTATACACCGGGGAGCTGTTTTTT. The J gene is TRBJ2-2, the V gene TRBV3-1; D perhaps matches TRBD2 (5 bases). The germline V and J ends were trimmed by 4 bases and 3 bases, with 12 bases remaining between them. The CDR3 runs to 15 residues. CDR1 is LGHDT and CDR2 is YNNKEL in the germline V gene (reference sequence).

This clonotype was counted ten times or more. V gene TRBV29-1 combines with J gene TRBJ2-7; D may be TRBD2 (6 bases). Germline-derived CDR1 and CDR2 are SQVTM and ANQGSEA. V gave up 7 bases and J gave up 1 base, with 11 bases separating them. The CDR3 has 12 residues. The CDR3: CSAGLNSYEQYF. CDR3 sequence (DNA): TGCAGCGCGGGACTGAATTCCTACGAGCAGTACTTC.

The chain couples TRBV20-1 to TRBJ2-7; 14 bases agree with TRBD2. The CDR3 contains 14 residues. V dropped 6 bases and J dropped 9; count of bases not matched to a gene: 10. Per the germline V gene, CDR1 is DFQATT and CDR2 is SNEGSKA (reference sequence). CDR3 residues: CSASTSGRADTQYF. Written as DNA, the CDR3 is TGCAGTGCCTCGACTAGCGGGAGGGCAGATACGCAGTACTTC.

This clonotype was counted at least ten times. The chain recombines TRBV2 with TRBJ1-2; 8 positions match TRBD1. The CDR3 runs to 12 residues. Trimming took 10 bases from V and 5 from J; bases not matched to a gene: 6. The germline V gene has CDR1 SNHLY and CDR2 FYNNEI. CDR3 bases: TGTGCCACCACCACAGGGGGATATGGCTACACCTTC. It translates to CATTTGGYGYTF.

The gene calls are TRBV20-1 and TRBJ2-5; D unresolved. Trimming removed 6 bases at V and 5 bases at J, with 22 bases between. Per germline, CDR1 DFQATT and CDR2 SNEGSKA (reference sequence). The CDR3 is 15 amino acids. The DNA for the CDR3 is TGCAGTGCCAGCAGCCCACCGGAGATGAGGGAGACCCAGTACTTC. Its protein product is CSASSPPEMRETQYF.

This clonotype is a singleton in its sample. V is TRBV20-1 and J is TRBJ2-5, with 14 bases identical to TRBD2. The CDR3 has 15 residues. The germline V gene encodes CDR1 DFQATT and CDR2 SNEGSKA (reference sequence). Germline trimming cut 6 bases from V and 5 bases from J; bases unmatched to any gene: 8. The CDR3 nucleotides read TGCAGTGCAACCGGGACTAGCGGGAGTTTGGAGACCCAGTACTTC. Translation: CSATGTSGSLETQYF.

Remarks on this clonotype: One end of the junction varies from germline; a read error may be responsible. The chain couples TRBV6-1 to TRBJ1-5, with D possibly being TRBD1 (5 bases). Germline V gene data show CDR1 as MNHNS and CDR2 as SASEGT. The CDR3 totals 14 residues. CDR3 in amino acids: CAGSPRGGNQPQHF. CDR3 nucleotide sequence: TGTGCCGGCAGTCCCCGGGGGGGCAATCAGCCCCAGCATTTT.